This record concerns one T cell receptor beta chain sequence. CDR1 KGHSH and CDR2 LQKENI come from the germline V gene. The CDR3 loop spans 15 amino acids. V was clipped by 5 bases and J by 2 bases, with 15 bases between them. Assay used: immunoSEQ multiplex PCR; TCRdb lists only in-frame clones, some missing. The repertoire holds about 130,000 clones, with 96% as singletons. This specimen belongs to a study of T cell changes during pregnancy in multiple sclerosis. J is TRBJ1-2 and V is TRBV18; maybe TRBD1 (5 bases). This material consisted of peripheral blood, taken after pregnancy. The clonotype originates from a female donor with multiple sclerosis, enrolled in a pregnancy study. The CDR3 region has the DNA TGTGCCAGCTCAGAAACCGGGACTCCCAACTATGGCTACACCTTC. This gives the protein CASSETGTPNYGYTF. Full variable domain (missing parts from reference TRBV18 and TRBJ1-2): NAGVMQNPRHLVRRRGQEARLRCSPMKGHSHVYWYRQLPEEGLKFMVYLQKENIIDESGMPKERFSAEFPKEGPSILRIQQVVRGDSAAYFCASSETGTPNYGYTFGSGTRLTVV.